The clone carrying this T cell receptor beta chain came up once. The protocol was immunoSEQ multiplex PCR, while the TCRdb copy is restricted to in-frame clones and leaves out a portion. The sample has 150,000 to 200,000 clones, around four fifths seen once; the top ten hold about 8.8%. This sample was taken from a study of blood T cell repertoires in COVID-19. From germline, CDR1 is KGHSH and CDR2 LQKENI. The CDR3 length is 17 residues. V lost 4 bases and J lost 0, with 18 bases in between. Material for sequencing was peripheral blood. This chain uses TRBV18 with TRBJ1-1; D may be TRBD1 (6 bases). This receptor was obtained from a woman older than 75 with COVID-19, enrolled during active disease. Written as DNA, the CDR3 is TGTGCCAGCTCACGAAACGCCGGGGGGACACTGAACACTGAAGCTTTCTTT. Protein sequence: CASSRNAGGTLNTEAFF.